The source of this T cell receptor beta chain is a study of cytomegalovirus exposure and HLA in healthy donors. Researchers ran the PCR with 60 Vbeta and 13 Jbeta primers. Here immunoSEQ multiplex PCR was the method, and the copy in TCRdb shows in-frame clones only, minus some. The sample records approximately 100,000 clones, less than 80% being singletons. On this clone itself: Its antigen is not identified.

Regarding the study as a whole: There were several of the most significant clusters that appeared linked to common viral pathogens in a later analysis.

Sequencing input: PBMCs. The TCR originated in a man between 60 and 75 years old in good health and CMV-seronegative.

CDR3 sequence reads: CASQEGAWNTEAFF. The CDR3 DNA sequence: TGCGCCAGCCAGGAGGGGGCATGGAACACTGAAGCTTTCTTT. The chain links TRBV4-1 to TRBJ1-1, with 7 bases identical to TRBD1. V shed 8 bases and J 1 base; nucleotides not matched to a gene: 7. Per germline, CDR1 MGHRA and CDR2 YSYEKL. This CDR3 has 14 amino acids.